This T cell receptor beta chain was obtained from a study of blood T cell repertoires in COVID-19. Study information: The United States, Italy and Spain provided the acute and convalescent COVID-19 samples. T cells, B-cell-depleted T cells, or PBMCs supplied cDNA or gDNA.

Per the authors' pipeline: By means of reference gene primer amplification, nucleated cell counts were estimated. Method: immunoSEQ multiplex PCR; TCRdb's copy keeps in-frame clones and lacks some. That table gives V, J and clone size, and the DNA gave D and trimming. The sample contains about 110,000 clones, under 80% of which appear only once. This clone was seen only once. With 4 bases removed from V and 2 bases from J, the gap between germline ends came to 8 bases. Germline V lookup: CDR1 MNHEY, CDR2 SVGAGI. CDR3 length equals 14 residues. This TCR was recovered from a man aged 65-85 years with active or convalescent COVID-19. The sequencing input was peripheral blood. V gene TRBV6-5 combines with J gene TRBJ1-4; D may be TRBD1 (5 bases). Here the CDR3 reads CASSSPGTNEKLFF. The CDR3 nucleotides are TGTGCCAGCAGTTCGCCAGGGACTAATGAAAAACTGTTTTTT.